This T cell receptor beta chain derives from a study of T cells after yellow fever vaccination. CDR3 size: 16 residues. Germline lookup yields CDR1 LGHDT and CDR2 YNNKEL (reference sequence). The V and J ends lost 0 bases and 8 bases respectively, with 17 bases between them. TCRdb processed the 5' RACE reads anew with MiXCR; each CDR3 protein has one entry. The data contain just under 600,000 distinct CDR3 sequences, less than 15% of them singletons. This clonotype has just a few counts. The chain employs TRBV3-1 and TRBJ2-1; possible D gene TRBD2, 7 bases. The clonotype was recovered from a man aged 25 to 40 who received the YFV17D yellow fever vaccine. Sequenced material: PBMCs, taken on the day of the yellow fever booster vaccination. CDR3 region: CASSQDGRGGWHEQFF. The CDR3 nucleotides read TGTGCCAGCAGCCAAGATGGCAGGGGAGGGTGGCATGAGCAGTTCTTC.